This T cell receptor beta chain was recorded in a study of cytomegalovirus exposure and HLA in healthy donors. Primers included in the PCR were 60 Vbeta and 13 Jbeta primers. Measured with immunoSEQ multiplex PCR; TCRdb has only the in-frame clones, and not every one. Here the sample spans roughly 140,000 clones, 75% to 80% being singletons. In this sample, this clone turned up a few times. The antigen is not known. Study findings and constraints: The study designated around 150 TCR beta chains cytomegalovirus-associated. Researchers reportedly found TCR beta sequences accurately predicted most subjects' HLA-A and HLA-B alleles. In an earlier analysis, productive rearrangement rates for most beta V segments clustered near 90% or 30%.

The germline gives CDR1 MRHNA, CDR2 SNTAGT. The germline V and J ends were trimmed by 2 bases and 2 bases, with 5 bases remaining between them. This CDR3 contains 13 residues. What was sequenced was PBMCs. The sequence was collected from a male donor in good health and CMV-seronegative. This chain connects TRBV6-4 to TRBJ2-3, with a weak D call TRBD1 (5 bases). DNA of the CDR3: TGTGCCAGCAGTGACGGACACACAGATACGCAGTATTTT. Residues: CASSDGHTDTQYF.